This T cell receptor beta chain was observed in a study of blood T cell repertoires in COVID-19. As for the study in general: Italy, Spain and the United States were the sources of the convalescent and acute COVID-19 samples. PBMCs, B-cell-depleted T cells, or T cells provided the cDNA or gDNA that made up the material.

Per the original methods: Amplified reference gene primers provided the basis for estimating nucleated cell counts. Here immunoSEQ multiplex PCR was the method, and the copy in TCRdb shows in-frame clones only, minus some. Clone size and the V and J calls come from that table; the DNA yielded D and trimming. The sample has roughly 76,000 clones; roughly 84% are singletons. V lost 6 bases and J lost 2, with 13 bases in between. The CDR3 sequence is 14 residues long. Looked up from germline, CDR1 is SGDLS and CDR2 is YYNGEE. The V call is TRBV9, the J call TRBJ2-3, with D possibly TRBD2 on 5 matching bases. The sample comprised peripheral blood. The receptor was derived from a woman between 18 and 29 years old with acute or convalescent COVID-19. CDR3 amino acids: CASNGGLLTDTQYF. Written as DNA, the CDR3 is TGTGCCAGCAATGGCGGACTTCTCACAGATACGCAGTATTTT.